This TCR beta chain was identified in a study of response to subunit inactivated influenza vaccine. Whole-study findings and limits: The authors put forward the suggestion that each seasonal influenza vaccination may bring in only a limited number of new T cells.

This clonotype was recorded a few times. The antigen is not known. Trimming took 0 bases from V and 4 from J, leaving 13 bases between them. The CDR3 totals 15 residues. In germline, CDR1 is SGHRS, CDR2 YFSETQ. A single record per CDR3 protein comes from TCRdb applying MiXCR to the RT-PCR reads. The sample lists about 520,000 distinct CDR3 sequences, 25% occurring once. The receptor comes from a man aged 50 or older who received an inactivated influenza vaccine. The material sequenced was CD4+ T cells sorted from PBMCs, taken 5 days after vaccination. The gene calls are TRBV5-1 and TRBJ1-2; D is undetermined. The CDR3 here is CASSLEFRNIYGYTF. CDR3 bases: TGCGCCAGCAGCTTGGAGTTCCGGAACATCTATGGCTACACCTTC.